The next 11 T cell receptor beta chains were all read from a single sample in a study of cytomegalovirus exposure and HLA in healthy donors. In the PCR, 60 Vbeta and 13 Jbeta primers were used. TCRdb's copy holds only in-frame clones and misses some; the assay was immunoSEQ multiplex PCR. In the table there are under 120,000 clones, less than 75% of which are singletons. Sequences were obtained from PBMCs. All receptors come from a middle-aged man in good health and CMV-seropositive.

CDR3 DNA: TGTGCCAGCAGCTTGGGAGGGATAGGTTCTAATGAAAAACTGTTTTTT. This translates into CASSLGGIGSNEKLFF. The chain has TRBV5-4 and TRBJ1-4; D gene uncertain. From germline, CDR1 is SGHNT and CDR2 YYREEE (reference sequence). The CDR3 has 16 residues. V lost 0 bases and J lost 3, with 12 bases in between.

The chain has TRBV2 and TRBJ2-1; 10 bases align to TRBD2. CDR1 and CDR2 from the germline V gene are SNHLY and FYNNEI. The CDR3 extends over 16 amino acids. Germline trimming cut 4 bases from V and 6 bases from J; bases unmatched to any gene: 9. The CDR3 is CASSGLAGVAGNEQFF. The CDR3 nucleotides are TGTGCCAGCAGTGGTCTAGCGGGAGTAGCGGGCAATGAGCAGTTCTTC.

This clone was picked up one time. Written as DNA, the CDR3 is TGTGCCAGCAGGGGCTTACTAGCGGTCCTGGACTACAATGAGCAGTTCTTC. Translation: CASRGLLAVLDYNEQFF. This chain joins TRBV2 and TRBJ2-1, with 8 positions matching TRBD2. CDR3 length: 17 amino acids. Germline V lookup: CDR1 SNHLY, CDR2 FYNNEI. V trimming: 6 bases; J trimming: 3 bases; junction bases outside the gene matches: 13.

The CDR3 bases are TGTGCCAGCAGCTTGGCCGGGGGGGGAGACTACACCTTC. It translates to CASSLAGGGDYTF. The chain has TRBV5-5 and TRBJ1-2; a weak D match, TRBD1 (5 bases). V was cut by 0 bases and J by 10 bases, with 13 bases left in between. CDR1 is SGHKS, CDR2 YYEKEE, per germline (reference sequence). This CDR3 contains 13 residues.

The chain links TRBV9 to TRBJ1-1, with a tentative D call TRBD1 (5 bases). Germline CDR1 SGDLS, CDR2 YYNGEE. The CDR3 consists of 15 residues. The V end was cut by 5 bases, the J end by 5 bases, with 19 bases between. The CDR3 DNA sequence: TGTGCCAGCAGGGGGACCGTGGACCGGGAGACTGAAGCTTTCTTT. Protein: CASRGTVDRETEAFF.

CDR3 nucleotides: TGTGCCAGCAGCGTAGGGCAAGATTACGAGCAGTACTTC. Its translation is CASSVGQDYEQYF. The rearrangement uses TRBV9 and TRBJ2-7; D gene unclear. V lost 0 bases and J 4 bases, leaving 8 bases between the germline ends. The CDR3 spans 13 residues. Germline CDR1 reads SGDLS; CDR2 reads YYNGEE.

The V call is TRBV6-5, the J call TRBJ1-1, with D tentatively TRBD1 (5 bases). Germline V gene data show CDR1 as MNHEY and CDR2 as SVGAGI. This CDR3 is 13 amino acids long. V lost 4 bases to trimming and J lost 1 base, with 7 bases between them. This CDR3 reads CASSLTANTEAFF. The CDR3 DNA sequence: TGTGCCAGCAGTTTGACAGCGAACACTGAAGCTTTCTTT.

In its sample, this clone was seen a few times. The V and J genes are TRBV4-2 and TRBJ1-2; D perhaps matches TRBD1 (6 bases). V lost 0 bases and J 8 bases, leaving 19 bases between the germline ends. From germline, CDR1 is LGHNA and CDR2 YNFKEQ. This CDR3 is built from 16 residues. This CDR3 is CASSQDRPSGVKGYTF. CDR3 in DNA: TGTGCCAGCAGCCAAGATCGGCCGTCAGGGGTAAAGGGCTACACCTTC.

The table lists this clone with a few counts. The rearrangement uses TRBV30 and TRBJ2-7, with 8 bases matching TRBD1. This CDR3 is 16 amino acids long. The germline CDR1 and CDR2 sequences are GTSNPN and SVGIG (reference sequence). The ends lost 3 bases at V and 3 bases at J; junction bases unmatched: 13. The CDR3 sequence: CAWSGVLDRALYEQYF. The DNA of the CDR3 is TGTGCCTGGAGCGGGGTTCTGGACAGGGCACTCTACGAGCAGTACTTC.

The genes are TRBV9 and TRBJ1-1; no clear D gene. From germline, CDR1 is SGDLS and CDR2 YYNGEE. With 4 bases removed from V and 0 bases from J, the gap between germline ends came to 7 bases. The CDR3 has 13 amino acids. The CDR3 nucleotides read TGTGCCAGCAGCCCGGTGGTGAACACTGAAGCTTTCTTT. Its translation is CASSPVVNTEAFF.

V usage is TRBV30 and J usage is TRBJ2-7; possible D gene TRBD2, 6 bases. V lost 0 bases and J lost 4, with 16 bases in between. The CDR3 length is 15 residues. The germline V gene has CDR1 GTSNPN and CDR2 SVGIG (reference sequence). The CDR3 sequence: CAWSVRRESPYEQYF. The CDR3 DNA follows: TGTGCCTGGAGTGTCCGGAGGGAATCTCCTTACGAGCAGTACTTC.